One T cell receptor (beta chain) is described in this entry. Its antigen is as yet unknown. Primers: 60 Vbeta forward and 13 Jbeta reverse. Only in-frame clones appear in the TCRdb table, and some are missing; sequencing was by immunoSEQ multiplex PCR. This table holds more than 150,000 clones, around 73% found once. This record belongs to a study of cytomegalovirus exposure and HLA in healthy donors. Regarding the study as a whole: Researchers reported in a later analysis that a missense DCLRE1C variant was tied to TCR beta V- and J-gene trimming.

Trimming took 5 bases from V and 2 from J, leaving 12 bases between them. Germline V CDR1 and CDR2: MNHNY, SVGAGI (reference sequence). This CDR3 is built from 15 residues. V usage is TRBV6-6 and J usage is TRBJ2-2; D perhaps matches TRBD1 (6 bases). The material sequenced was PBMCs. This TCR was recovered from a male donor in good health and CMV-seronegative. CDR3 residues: CASSRSGHNTGELFF. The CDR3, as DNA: TGTGCCAGCAGTCGCTCGGGACATAACACCGGGGAGCTGTTTTTT.